This passage covers 27 T cell receptor beta chains from one sample sequenced in a study of T cell repertoires in cytomegalovirus infection. MiXCR, applied by TCRdb to the reads, yields one record per CDR3 protein. The sample records approximately 65,000 distinct CDR3 sequences, 20% to 25% being singletons. These TCRs' antigens remain unknown. The starting material was CD8+ T cells from cultured PBMCs, obtained from culture after CMV antigen stimulation. The receptors stem from a human donor in good health (CMV status not recorded). Some clones in this sample may be carry-over from other donors' samples.

The chain is built from TRBV4-1 and TRBJ1-2; 8 positions agree with TRBD1. V trimming: 1 base; J trimming: 6 bases; junction bases outside the gene matches: 4. CDR1 MGHRA and CDR2 YSYEKL come from the germline V gene. This CDR3 region has 14 residues. This CDR3 is CASSQAGQGDGYTF. For the CDR3, the DNA is TGCGCCAGCAGCCAAGCCGGACAGGGTGATGGCTACACCTTC.

The genes are TRBV4-1 and TRBJ1-3; 11 bases match TRBD1. V trimming: 1 base; J trimming: 4 bases; junction bases outside the gene matches: 9. CDR1 and CDR2 from the germline V gene are MGHRA and YSYEKL. The CDR3 runs to 18 residues. CDR3 sequence reads: CASSQAPDRGPPGNTIYF. The CDR3 nucleotides read TGCGCCAGCAGCCAAGCACCGGACAGGGGGCCTCCGGGAAACACCATATATTTT.

J is TRBJ1-3 and V is TRBV7-8; D may be TRBD1 (6 bases). CDR3 length equals 17 residues. V was shortened by 7 bases and J by 3 bases, with 22 bases between the two germline ends. Germline V gives CDR1 SGHVS, CDR2 FQNEAQ. In DNA, the CDR3 is TGTGCCAGCACTCCGCTCCCGGGGGGCGCTATTGGAAACACCATATATTTT. Translated, it gives CASTPLPGGAIGNTIYF.

This clonotype was picked up a small number of times. The chain is built from TRBV20-1 and TRBJ1-1, with 8 bases aligning to TRBD1. J was trimmed by 6 bases and V by 0 bases; bases with no gene match: 3. CDR1 DFQATT and CDR2 SNEGSKA come from the germline V gene (reference sequence). CDR3 length equals 13 residues. The CDR3 DNA follows: TGCAGTGCTAGAGACAGGGGGCGACCTGAAGCTTTCTTT. Encoded protein: CSARDRGRPEAFF.

This clonotype has just a few counts. V gene TRBV29-1 combines with J gene TRBJ1-3; 7 bases align to TRBD1. The CDR3 extends over 13 amino acids. Germline CDR1 and CDR2: SQVTM and ANQGSEA. Trimming cost V 6 bases and J 3 bases; bases outside gene matches: 5. CDR3 region: CSVLWDSGNTIYF. CDR3 coding DNA: TGCAGCGTCCTATGGGACAGTGGAAACACCATATATTTT.

This clonotype occurred a few times. V and J are TRBV7-2 and TRBJ1-4; possibly TRBD1 for D (5 bases). Between the trimmed V and J ends, which lost 3 bases and 1 base, there was a span of 6 bases. Germline lookup yields CDR1 SGHTA and CDR2 FQGNSA. This CDR3 is built from 14 residues. DNA for the CDR3: TGTGCCAGCAGCTTGGGGGGAACTAATGAAAAACTGTTTTTT. It specifies CASSLGGTNEKLFF.

The chain couples TRBV7-8 to TRBJ1-6; D gene uncertain. V dropped 5 bases and J dropped 8 bases, with 10 bases sitting between them. This CDR3 contains 13 residues. Germline CDR1 and CDR2: SGHVS and FQNEAQ. CDR3 sequence (DNA): TGTGCCAGCAGCCCGGTCGAGGATTCACCCCTCCACTTT. Translated: CASSPVEDSPLHF.

The chain recombines TRBV12-3 or TRBV12-4 with TRBJ1-1; 8 bases align to TRBD1. Trimming cost V 3 bases and J 11 bases; bases outside gene matches: 5. The CDR3 extends over 12 amino acids. CDR3 in amino acids: CASSFLQGVAFF. CDR3 sequence (DNA): TGTGCCAGCAGTTTCTTACAGGGGGTTGCTTTCTTT.

CDR3 in DNA: TGTGCCAGCAGCTTCGGGAGGGACACTGAAGCTTTCTTT. It specifies CASSFGRDTEAFF. The gene calls are TRBV7-3 and TRBJ1-1, with D unresolved. CDR1 is SGHTA, CDR2 FQGTGA, per germline. This CDR3 has 13 amino acids. Trimming pared 3 bases from V and 3 bases from J, leaving 8 bases between.

V usage is TRBV7-2 and J usage is TRBJ2-3, with a possible D match to TRBD1 (6 bases). The CDR3 extends over 19 amino acids. V lost 2 bases and J lost 6, with 27 bases in between. Germline CDR1 is SGHTA and CDR2 is FQGNSA. The CDR3 nucleotides read TGTGCCAGCAGCTTACGCCTAATCCGCGACAGGAGCCTGACGGATACGCAGTATTTT. Protein sequence: CASSLRLIRDRSLTDTQYF. Supplemented by reference TRBV7-2 and TRBJ2-3, the full variable domain reads GAGVSQSPSNKVTEKGKDVELRCDPISGHTALYWYRQSLGQGLEFLIYFQGNSAPDKSGLPSDRFSAERTGGSVSTLTIQRTQQEDSAVYLCASSLRLIRDRSLTDTQYFGPGTRLTVL.

This clonotype has only a few counts. The chain combines TRBV12-3 or TRBV12-4 with TRBJ2-4, with D unclear. This CDR3 spans 12 amino acids. V was clipped by 6 bases and J by 12 bases, with 15 bases between them. As DNA, the CDR3 is TGTGCCAGCAGCTCAACCCAGGCAACTCAGTACTTC. This translates into CASSSTQATQYF.

The chain couples TRBV7-2 to TRBJ1-1, with D possibly TRBD1 on 6 matching bases. V lost 3 bases and J lost 1, with 15 bases in between. This CDR3 contains 16 residues. CDR1 is SGHTA and CDR2 is FQGNSA in the germline V gene. The CDR3 region has the DNA TGTGCCAGCAGCTTGTTCCGACAGGACCAGAACACTGAAGCTTTCTTT. It translates to CASSLFRQDQNTEAFF.

The chain has TRBV4-2 and TRBJ2-3, with 9 bases aligning to TRBD2. This CDR3 is built from 17 residues. V lost 1 base, J lost 6 bases, and 11 bases stayed unmatched. CDR1 LGHNA and CDR2 YNFKEQ come from the germline V gene. CDR3 coding DNA: TGTGCCAGCAGCCAAGTTGACCTAGCGGGATTTAAGGATACGCAGTATTTT. This encodes CASSQVDLAGFKDTQYF.

The J gene is TRBJ1-2, the V gene TRBV7-9; no clear D. The germline V gene encodes CDR1 SEHNR and CDR2 FQNEAQ (reference sequence). CDR3 size: 16 residues. V was shortened by 5 bases and J by 6 bases, with 22 bases between the two germline ends. CDR3 coding DNA: TGTGCCAGCAGCCCGGTACAGAACTCGAAACGGGATGGCTACACCTTC. It yields the protein CASSPVQNSKRDGYTF.

V gene TRBV25-1 combines with J gene TRBJ2-7; no reliable D call. This CDR3 region has 11 residues. The germline CDR1 and CDR2 sequences are MGHDK and SYGVNS. Trimming removed 0 bases at V and 6 bases at J, with 3 bases between. CDR3 region: CASSEYLEQYF. CDR3 nucleotide sequence: TGTGCCAGCAGTGAATACCTCGAGCAGTACTTC.

The chain joins TRBV29-1 to TRBJ1-1; TRBD1 is a possible D gene (5 bases). The ends were cut back, 4 bases at V and 0 bases at J, with 18 bases in the middle. Germline assignment: CDR1 SQVTM and CDR2 ANQGSEA. The CDR3 is 16 residues long. The CDR3 coding sequence is TGCAGCGTTGTAACGTGGAGGGGATGGATGAACACTGAAGCTTTCTTT. Amino acid sequence: CSVVTWRGWMNTEAFF.

The chain uses TRBV5-6 and TRBJ1-2; D not resolved. Germline values: CDR1 SGHDT, CDR2 YYEEEE. This CDR3 is built from 13 residues. V was pared by 2 bases and J by 0 bases, with 5 bases between. The chain's CDR3 is CASSFGPNYGYTF. The DNA of the CDR3 is TGTGCCAGCAGCTTCGGACCTAACTATGGCTACACCTTC.

V and J are TRBV12-3 or TRBV12-4 and TRBJ2-1, with 8 nucleotides matching TRBD2. This CDR3 is 15 amino acids long. The ends lost 2 bases at V and 4 bases at J; junction bases unmatched: 4. CDR3 sequence (DNA): TGTGCCAGCAGTTTATCGGGGGGGGAGTACAATGAGCAGTTCTTC. Protein product: CASSLSGGEYNEQFF.

The J gene is TRBJ2-1, the V gene TRBV20-1, with 8 nucleotides matching TRBD2. Germline V gene lookup returns CDR1 DFQATT and CDR2 SNEGSKA (reference sequence). The V gene end was trimmed by 2 bases and the J gene end by 4 bases; junction bases not matched to a gene: 13. This CDR3 has 17 amino acids. The CDR3 DNA follows: TGCAGTGCTAGAAGTCGGAGCGGGAGTAGATCTTACAATGAGCAGTTCTTC. It yields the protein CSARSRSGSRSYNEQFF.

The sample holds a few counts of this clonotype. J is TRBJ2-2 and V is TRBV10-3; maybe TRBD1 (6 bases). Trimming shortened V by 4 bases and J by 1 base, and 13 bases separated the two germline ends. There are 16 residues in the CDR3. Germline CDR1 is ENHRY and CDR2 is SYGVKD. CDR3 sequence: CAISGAGDQNTGELFF. The CDR3 nucleotides are TGTGCCATCAGTGGGGCAGGGGATCAGAACACCGGGGAGCTGTTTTTT.

This clonotype has more than one count but fewer than ten. The chain employs TRBV5-4 and TRBJ1-2; D unresolved. The germline gives CDR1 SGHNT, CDR2 YYREEE (reference sequence). Trimming cost V 4 bases and J 4 bases, with 5 bases left between them. The CDR3 loop spans 11 amino acids. The CDR3 coding sequence is TGTGCCAGCAGCGAGAGCTATGGCTACACCTTC. It translates to CASSESYGYTF.

This chain joins TRBV7-9 and TRBJ1-2; 8 bases agree with TRBD1. The CDR3 totals 16 residues. CDR1 SEHNR and CDR2 FQNEAQ come from the germline V gene (reference sequence). With 7 bases clipped from V and 4 bases from J, the junction kept 14 bases outside the gene matches. CDR3: CASTSDRGLVSYGYTF. CDR3 bases: TGTGCCAGCACCAGCGACAGGGGACTCGTTAGCTATGGCTACACCTTC.

Only a few counts were recorded for this clonotype. This sequence joins TRBV7-9 and TRBJ1-5, with TRBD1 matching 9 bases. There are 14 residues in the CDR3. CDR1 is SEHNR, CDR2 FQNEAQ, per germline (reference sequence). V trimming: 5 bases; J trimming: 7 bases; junction bases outside the gene matches: 6. The CDR3 sequence is CASSGTGTNQPQHF. CDR3 in DNA: TGTGCCAGCAGCGGGACAGGGACCAACCAGCCCCAGCATTTT.

The sample holds a few counts of this clonotype. The chain couples TRBV7-2 to TRBJ2-5; TRBD2 agrees at 7 bases. The CDR3 spans 13 residues. Per the germline V gene, CDR1 is SGHTA and CDR2 is FQGNSA. The V gene end was trimmed by 3 bases and the J gene end by 9 bases; junction bases not matched to a gene: 7. CDR3 protein: CASSLASGDPQYF. CDR3 coding DNA: TGTGCCAGCAGCTTGGCTAGCGGAGACCCCCAGTACTTC. The full variable domain, in which reference TRBV7-2 and TRBJ2-5 provide the parts outside the CDR3, is GAGVSQSPSNKVTEKGKDVELRCDPISGHTALYWYRQSLGQGLEFLIYFQGNSAPDKSGLPSDRFSAERTGGSVSTLTIQRTQQEDSAVYLCASSLASGDPQYFGPGTRLLVL.

This clonotype was counted between two and nine times. V and J are TRBV15 and TRBJ2-3; tentatively, D is TRBD1 (5 bases). V lost 6 bases, J lost 0 bases, and 16 bases lay in between. The CDR3 contains 16 residues. Germline V CDR1 and CDR2: LNHNV, YYDKDF (reference sequence). The CDR3 loop reads CATSSIGHLSTDTQYF. CDR3 DNA sequence: TGTGCCACCAGTAGTATTGGACACCTTAGCACAGATACGCAGTATTTT.

This clonotype was seen ten or more times. V and J are TRBV6-2 or TRBV6-3 and TRBJ1-5; D is perhaps TRBD1 (5 bases). This CDR3 has 16 residues. V was pared by 1 base and J by 0 bases, with 10 bases between. Looked up from germline, CDR1 is MNHEY and CDR2 is SVGEGT. CDR3 nucleotides: TGTGCCAGCAGTTACTGGGACGGATATAGCAATCAGCCCCAGCATTTT. It specifies CASSYWDGYSNQPQHF.

At least ten counts were recorded for this clonotype. This chain links TRBV12-5 with TRBJ2-5; a possible D gene is TRBD2 (6 bases). Germline loops: CDR1 LGHNT, CDR2 FRNRAP. The CDR3 covers 15 residues. V shed 2 bases and J shed 7 bases, with 17 bases lying between them. DNA for the CDR3: TGTGCTAGTGGTTTGACCCAAGCGACAGCGGGGACCCAGTACTTC. Amino acids: CASGLTQATAGTQYF.